This T cell receptor beta chain emerged from a study of a mutant IDH1 vaccine in newly diagnosed glioma. Background on the study: In some groups vaccination began 4-6 weeks post-radiotherapy; others received it with temozolomide. Findings and limits, study-wide: Seemingly, pseudoprogression had no relation to changes in the top peripheral T cell clonotypes.

Measured with immunoSEQ multiplex PCR; TCRdb has only the in-frame clones, and not every one. The sample has roughly 56,000 clones, approximately 76% seen once. Time point noted: week 47, end of study. Every vaccination contained 300 ug of the mutant IDH1 20-mer peptide and was paired with topical imiquimod. There were eight vaccinations for patients, given in weeks 1, 3, 5, 7, 11, 15, 19 and 23. Germline CDR1 is SGHRS and CDR2 is YFSETQ. CDR3 length equals 15 residues. V lost 0 bases, J lost 1 base, and 1 base stayed unmatched. This clone came up once. What it binds is unknown. The V gene is TRBV5-1, the J gene TRBJ2-1; 7 nucleotides agree with TRBD1. The source is a woman aged 40-49 years with glioma. Some clones in this sample may be carry-over from other donors' samples. The source was PBMCs, collected from a glioma patient whose treatment included an IDH1 peptide vaccine. The CDR3, as DNA: TGCGCCAGCAGCTTGGCCAGGGGGTCCTACAATGAGCAGTTCTTC. It specifies CASSLARGSYNEQFF.